These 26 T cell receptor beta chains came from one sample sequenced in a study of identical twins. TCRdb reanalysed the 5' RACE reads using MiXCR and keeps one entry per CDR3 protein. The top ten hold around 3.4% of the sample, which has 220,000 or so distinct CDR3 sequences, 5.5% to 7% seen once. These same records also appear under a second study, on yellow fever vaccine responses in identical twins.

The specimen was memory (CD45RO+) T cells sorted from blood. The receptors derive from a young woman in good health.

This clonotype was detected many times. The gene calls are TRBV18 and TRBJ2-5; TRBD2 matches at 10 bases. This CDR3 is built from 17 residues. Germline lookup yields CDR1 KGHSH and CDR2 LQKENI. Trimming at V came to 3 bases and at J to 3 bases, leaving 10 bases not matched to a gene. For the CDR3, the DNA is TGTGCCAGCTCACCCTATCTACTAGCGGGAAGGGAAGAGACCCAGTACTTC. Translating it yields CASSPYLLAGREETQYF.

This clonotype occurred many times. The V call is TRBV3-1, the J call TRBJ2-7; D is perhaps TRBD2 (5 bases). Trimming took 4 bases from V and 6 from J, leaving 19 bases between them. The V gene's germline CDR1 is LGHDT and CDR2 YNNKEL (reference sequence). The CDR3 length is 15 residues. The CDR3 region has the DNA TGTGCCAGCAGCCCCGGAGGCGGAATAGCCGGCGAGCAGTACTTC. Encoded protein: CASSPGGGIAGEQYF.

The table lists this clonotype with many counts. This chain links TRBV6-1 with TRBJ2-3; D is perhaps TRBD1 (6 bases). Germline CDR1 and CDR2: MNHNS and SASEGT. The V and J ends lost 3 bases and 10 bases respectively, with 8 bases between them. CDR3 length equals 11 residues. DNA for the CDR3: TGTGCCAGCAGTGAGGGGGCGGCGCAGTATTTT. Amino acid sequence: CASSEGAAQYF.

In this sample, this clonotype turned up a few times. The chain uses TRBV3-1 and TRBJ1-2, with TRBD1 identical over 11 bases. With 4 bases clipped from V and 7 bases from J, the junction kept 2 bases outside the gene matches. The length of the CDR3 is 13 residues. Germline CDR1 and CDR2: LGHDT and YNNKEL (reference sequence). The CDR3 region is CASSLGQGAGYTF. In DNA form, the CDR3 reads TGTGCCAGCAGCCTAGGACAGGGGGCTGGCTACACCTTC.

Ten or more counts support this clonotype. V gene TRBV10-3 combines with J gene TRBJ1-1; possibly TRBD1 for D (5 bases). The CDR3 spans 15 residues. The ends were cut back, 6 bases at V and 5 bases at J, with 19 bases in the middle. CDR1 and CDR2 from the germline V gene are ENHRY and SYGVKD. CDR3 region: CAISHTRAGGTEAFF. CDR3 DNA: TGTGCCATCAGCCACACTAGGGCTGGGGGAACTGAAGCTTTCTTT.

This clonotype came up many times. This chain links TRBV7-8 with TRBJ1-5, with a weak D call TRBD1 (6 bases). There are 14 residues in the CDR3. Trimming took off 5 bases at V and 2 bases at J, with 10 bases between the two ends. In germline, CDR1 is SGHVS, CDR2 FQNEAQ. Here the CDR3 reads CASSARQGNQPQHF. The CDR3 bases are TGTGCCAGCAGCGCCCGACAGGGCAATCAGCCCCAGCATTTT.

This clonotype was observed a few times. J is TRBJ2-2 and V is TRBV28, with D unresolved. Deletions cut 2 bases from V and 2 bases from J, with 9 bases between. Germline V gene data show CDR1 as MDHEN and CDR2 as SYDVKM. CDR3 length equals 15 residues. CDR3: CASSLGLPNTGELFF. DNA for the CDR3: TGTGCCAGCAGTTTAGGGTTACCAAACACCGGGGAGCTGTTTTTT.

CDR3 in DNA: TGTGCCAGCAGCTTAGTGGGACAAGGCTCTGGAAACACCATATATTTT. Residues: CASSLVGQGSGNTIYF. V gene TRBV11-2 combines with J gene TRBJ1-3; a possible D gene is TRBD1 (6 bases). This CDR3 contains 16 residues. Germline assignment: CDR1 SGHAT and CDR2 FQNNGV. V shed 1 base and J shed 0 bases, with 10 bases lying between them.

This clonotype was observed a handful of times. The V and J genes are TRBV11-2 and TRBJ2-5, with D tentatively TRBD1 (5 bases). CDR1 and CDR2 from the germline V gene are SGHAT and FQNNGV. This CDR3 is 14 amino acids long. V dropped 2 bases and J dropped 2 bases, with 9 bases sitting between them. CDR3 sequence: CASSLNRIQETQYF. Written as DNA, the CDR3 is TGTGCCAGCAGCTTAAACAGGATTCAAGAGACCCAGTACTTC.

This chain connects TRBV20-1 to TRBJ2-5, with D possibly TRBD2 on 5 matching bases. The V gene lost 0 bases and the J gene lost 5 bases, with 16 bases spanning the gap. The CDR3 runs to 15 residues. The germline V gene has CDR1 DFQATT and CDR2 SNEGSKA (reference sequence). The CDR3 nucleotides are TGCAGTGCTAGAGACGGGTCCTCGGGAAAGGAGACCCAGTACTTC. Its translation is CSARDGSSGKETQYF.

This clonotype occurred a few times. The CDR3 DNA is TGTGCAAGTCTAGGGGATGCTAATGAAAAACTGTTTTTT. Residues: CASLGDANEKLFF. The chain combines TRBV12-2 with TRBJ1-4; TRBD1, the D gene given by the table, was not confirmed from the DNA. TRBV12-2 is classified as a pseudogene. This CDR3 is 13 amino acids long.

This clonotype has at least ten counts. The CDR3 coding sequence is TGTGCCAGCAGCCAAATTGGATGGGGGGGTAATAACTATGGCTACACCTTC. Translating gives CASSQIGWGGNNYGYTF. This sequence joins TRBV7-8 and TRBJ1-2, with TRBD1 as a possible D gene (5 bases). V lost 5 bases, J lost 1 base, and 20 bases lay in between. CDR1 and CDR2 from the germline V gene are SGHVS and FQNEAQ. This CDR3 region has 17 residues.

This clonotype has ten or more counts. In nucleotides, the CDR3 is TGTGCCAGCAGCCAAGATTGGGACCCGGTGGATGAGCAGTTCTTC. This codes for CASSQDWDPVDEQFF. The V gene is TRBV4-2, the J gene TRBJ2-1; D tentatively fits TRBD1 or TRBD2 (5 bases each). The CDR3 runs 15 residues. The V end lost 0 bases, the J end lost 8 bases, and 14 bases lay between the germline ends. The germline gives CDR1 LGHNA, CDR2 YNFKEQ.

The chain links TRBV4-2 to TRBJ1-5; unclear D gene. Per the germline V gene, CDR1 is LGHNA and CDR2 is YNFKEQ. The CDR3 loop spans 18 amino acids. V was cut by 0 bases and J by 0 bases, with 15 bases left in between. CDR3 sequence: CASSQDLVEQYSNQPQHF. DNA for the CDR3: TGTGCCAGCAGCCAAGATTTGGTGGAGCAATATAGCAATCAGCCCCAGCATTTT.

This clonotype was counted a few times. This rearrangement joins TRBV7-9 to TRBJ2-1; D perhaps matches TRBD2 (7 bases). This CDR3 contains 16 residues. V was shortened by 1 base and J by 5 bases, with 15 bases between the two germline ends. The germline CDR1 and CDR2 sequences are SEHNR and FQNEAQ (reference sequence). CDR3 bases: TGTGCCAGCAGCTTAGGGGGGGGCGGAACTAACAATGAGCAGTTCTTC. Translated, it gives CASSLGGGGTNNEQFF.

This clonotype was picked up one time. One end of the junction does not line up with germline, which may come from a read error. The gene calls are TRBV20-1 and TRBJ2-5; a possible D gene is TRBD2 (6 bases). This CDR3 region has 15 residues. Per the germline V gene, CDR1 is DFQATT and CDR2 is SNEGSKA (reference sequence). CDR3 coding DNA: TGCTGTGCTATGGGAGGTGCGGCGGGGCAAGAGACCCAGTACTTC. Protein product: CCAMGGAAGQETQYF.

This clonotype was seen only a few times. CDR3 protein: CASSASDSRSSEAFF. For the CDR3, the DNA is TGTGCCAGCAGTGCCTCGGACAGCCGCAGCTCTGAAGCTTTCTTT. The chain couples TRBV6-1 to TRBJ1-1, with a weak D call TRBD1 (6 bases). Germline CDR1 reads MNHNS; CDR2 reads SASEGT. Trimming pared 4 bases from V and 6 bases from J, leaving 18 bases between. The CDR3 has 15 amino acids.

This chain uses TRBV3-1 with TRBJ2-1, with a possible D match to TRBD2 (6 bases). Germline-derived CDR1 and CDR2 are LGHDT and YNNKEL (reference sequence). The CDR3 consists of 14 residues. V gave up 5 bases and J gave up 12 bases, with 20 bases separating them. The CDR3 spells CASSKGAQDYRQFF. The CDR3 nucleotides are TGTGCCAGCAGCAAAGGGGCCCAGGACTACCGGCAGTTCTTC.

The sample holds a few counts of this clonotype. The chain recombines TRBV27 with TRBJ2-5, with 12 bases lining up with TRBD1. There are 19 residues in the CDR3. Losses at the gene ends were 8 bases for V and 2 bases for J; bases not matched to a gene: 18. The germline gives CDR1 MNHEY, CDR2 SMNVEV (reference sequence). As DNA, the CDR3 is TGTGCCAGCCCAGGGTACTCCGGGACAGGGGGCTACCAGCAAGAGACCCAGTACTTC. Its translation: CASPGYSGTGGYQQETQYF.

This clonotype was detected many times. V gene TRBV11-2 combines with J gene TRBJ1-1; D might be TRBD1 (5 bases). Germline V gene data show CDR1 as SGHAT and CDR2 as FQNNGV. The CDR3 runs 14 residues. Between the trimmed V and J ends, which lost 5 bases and 5 bases, there was a span of 15 bases. DNA for the CDR3: TGTGCCAGCAGCGGCCCAGGGACGTGGACTGAAGCTTTCTTT. Its translation: CASSGPGTWTEAFF.

This clonotype appeared many times. V usage is TRBV20-1 and J usage is TRBJ1-6; TRBD1 agrees at 10 bases. Trimming at V came to 6 bases and at J to 6 bases, leaving 11 bases not matched to a gene. CDR1 and CDR2 from the germline V gene are DFQATT and SNEGSKA (reference sequence). CDR3 length: 16 residues. CDR3 DNA sequence: TGCAGTGCGAAGACGGGACAGGGGTATAGTAATTCACCCCTCCACTTT. This gives the protein CSAKTGQGYSNSPLHF.

This clonotype was found once. This chain links TRBV28 with TRBJ2-1; 8 bases map to TRBD2. Per the germline V gene, CDR1 is MDHEN and CDR2 is SYDVKM. With V trimmed by 5 bases and J by 5 bases, 26 bases remained unmatched. The CDR3 sequence is 21 residues long. The CDR3 DNA is TGTGCCAGCAGTATCCTCGGGACTAGACCTATCGAACCGACAGAAAACAATGAGCAGTTCTTC. Its translation: CASSILGTRPIEPTENNEQFF.

This clonotype was seen at least ten times. The J gene is TRBJ2-3, the V gene TRBV20-1; D perhaps matches TRBD2 (6 bases). Between the trimmed V and J ends, which lost 2 bases and 3 bases, there was a span of 15 bases. The CDR3 is made up of 15 amino acids. Per germline, CDR1 DFQATT and CDR2 SNEGSKA (reference sequence). CDR3 coding DNA: TGCAGTGCTAGACGGTATACGGGAGCGACAGATACGCAGTATTTT. Its protein is CSARRYTGATDTQYF.

This clonotype appeared many times. V is TRBV7-2 and J is TRBJ2-1; TRBD2 matches 7 bases. The CDR3 loop spans 16 amino acids. CDR1 and CDR2 from the germline V gene are SGHTA and FQGNSA. Trimming at V came to 2 bases and at J to 4 bases, leaving 8 bases not matched to a gene. For the CDR3, the DNA is TGTGCCAGCAGCTTAACGCGGCTAGCGGTATACAATGAGCAGTTCTTC. Protein: CASSLTRLAVYNEQFF.

In the case of this clonotype: A much larger clone lies a single base off, so this may be a read error. The rearrangement links TRBV7-3 to TRBJ2-7; TRBD1 matches 9 bases. V was pared by 2 bases and J by 7 bases, with 15 bases of the junction left unmatched. The CDR3 spans 17 residues. Germline CDR1 SGHTA, CDR2 FQGTGA. CDR3 sequence: CASSLDTWTGALREQYF. The CDR3, as DNA: TGTGCCAGCAGCTTAGACACCTGGACAGGGGCGTTGAGGGAGCAGTACTTC.

This clonotype was counted at least ten times. CDR3 sequence (DNA): TGCGCCAGCCGCGGGGACACAGATACGCAGTATTTT. As protein: CASRGDTDTQYF. The chain links TRBV5-1 to TRBJ2-3; a weak D match, TRBD2 (6 bases). Between the trimmed V and J ends, which lost 7 bases and 2 bases, there was a span of 8 bases. Germline V gene lookup returns CDR1 SGHRS and CDR2 YFSETQ. There are 12 residues in the CDR3.